The clone carrying this TCR beta chain was recorded many times. TCR beta libraries were built with iRepertoire HTBI primers and Arm-PCR of CDR3 regions. TCRdb re-called the multiplex PCR reads with MiXCR, one entry per CDR3 protein. Altogether hundreds of thousands of distinct CDR3 sequences are present, roughly 20% being singletons, with the ten largest covering 7% to 9.5%. The time point is: persistent/refractory GD, antithyroid drugs over 5 years with positive TRAb. Preparation of the TCR library used RNA extracted from PBMCs. It was American Thyroid Association guidelines that determined Graves' disease diagnosis. Patient provenance is recorded as an endocrinology department in Xi'an, China. The peripheral blood volume drawn was 8 to 9.5 milliliters, and it was collected into EDTA tubes. This sample was taken from a study of regulatory T cells in long-lasting Graves disease. The origin of this receptor is a female donor with Graves disease. The sample in question was peripheral blood mononuclear cells (PBMCs), obtained when the disease was refractory, from a patient treated with antithyroid drugs.

The CDR3 protein is CASKSGGGSYEQYF. The CDR3 bases are TGTGCCAGCAAAAGCGGGGGGGGCTCCTACGAGCAGTACTTC. The chain is built from TRBV28 and TRBJ2-7; 10 positions agree with TRBD2. This CDR3 has 14 residues. From germline, CDR1 is MDHEN and CDR2 SYDVKM. Germline trimming cut 7 bases from V and 0 bases from J; bases unmatched to any gene: 3.